These T cell receptor beta chains were read from a single sample in a study of T cell responses to AZD1222 COVID-19 vaccine. Repertoires were generated with immunoSEQ multiplex PCR, while TCRdb's copy carries only in-frame clones and drops some. The repertoire holds 200,000 or so clones, with around 94% as singletons. Here the sequenced sample was peripheral blood, taken on day 0 of AZD1222 vaccination. These TCRs come from an adult in good health. Both conserved end residues are part of each CDR3. The order of the fields is clone size, J gene, D gene, V gene, CDR3 DNA, CDR3 protein. D genes are given only for firm matches. Not all rows give a size; the values are once, few, many and, for expanded clones, a class.

>NA|TRBJ1-5|NA|TRBV7-9
TGTGCCAGCAGCTTAGTAAACAGCTGGGATAGCAATCAGCCCCAGCATTTT
CASSLVNSWDSNQPQHF
>NA|TRBJ1-1|NA|TRBV5-1
TGCGCCAGCAGCTTGAGTAGGGGCACTGAAGCTTTCTTT
CASSLSRGTEAFF
>NA|TRBJ2-1|TRBD2|TRBV10-3
TGTGCCATCAGTGACCTAGCGGGGGGGCTCTACAATGAGCAGTTCTTC
CAISDLAGGLYNEQFF
>NA|TRBJ1-2|TRBD1|TRBV6-5
TGTGCCAGCCATGGACAGGGGGTTTCTGGCTACACCTTC
CASHGQGVSGYTF
>NA|TRBJ2-1|TRBD2|TRBV14
TGTGCCAGCAGGAATAGCGGGAGCAAGATTGAGCAGTTCTTC
CASRNSGSKIEQFF
>NA|TRBJ2-1|NA|TRBV6-5
TGTGCCAGCAGTTACTCGGGTCCCCCCTCCTACAATGAGCAGTTCTTC
CASSYSGPPSYNEQFF
>NA|TRBJ1-4|TRBD1|TRBV4-3
TGCGCCAGCAGCCCTGGACAGGGGGCGAAGGAAAAACTGTTTTTT
CASSPGQGAKEKLFF
>NA|TRBJ1-1|NA|TRBV28
TGTGCCAGCACCGCCCCACAGTACACTGAAGCTTTCTTT
CASTAPQYTEAFF
>NA|TRBJ2-2|TRBD1|TRBV18
TGTGCCAGCTCACCACCGTTGGGACAGGGACCCACCGGGGAGCTGTTTTTT
CASSPPLGQGPTGELFF
>NA|TRBJ2-2|NA|TRBV9
TGTGCCAGCAGCGTAACCTCCGGCCGGGAGCTGTTTTTT
CASSVTSGRELFF
>NA|TRBJ2-1|NA|TRBV5-5
TGTGCCAGCAGCTTGGGGGCCCCTTCAGGGATAAACAATGAGCAGTTCTTC
CASSLGAPSGINNEQFF
>NA|TRBJ2-2|TRBD1|TRBV7-2
TGTGCCAGCAGCTTAGGACAGGGGAACACCGGGGAGCTGTTTTTT
CASSLGQGNTGELFF
>NA|TRBJ2-7|NA|TRBV27
TGTGCCAGCAGTTCCCTGGGCGAGCAGTACTTC
CASSSLGEQYF
>NA|TRBJ1-2|NA|TRBV6-5
TGTGCCAGCAGACAGCACTATGGCTACACCTTC
CASRQHYGYTF
>NA|TRBJ2-7|TRBD1|TRBV14
TGTGCCAGCAGCCAACAGACAGGGCCCTACGAGCAGTACTTC
CASSQQTGPYEQYF
>NA|TRBJ2-1|NA|TRBV14
TGTGCCAGCAGCCTCCGACTGGGCCTCGGCAATGAGCAGTTCTTC
CASSLRLGLGNEQFF
>NA|TRBJ1-4|NA|TRBV5-6
TGTGCCAGCAGTACCCGCAGTGTGAATGAAAAACTGTTTTTT
CASSTRSVNEKLFF
>NA|TRBJ2-1|NA|TRBV30
TGTGCCTGGATAAGTACTTTCCCAGTGAAGGAGCAGTTCTTC
CAWISTFPVKEQFF
>few|TRBJ2-1|TRBD2|TRBV28
TGTGCCAGCAGTTCGCAGACTAGCGGGGGTGATGAGCAGTTCTTC
CASSSQTSGGDEQFF
>NA|TRBJ1-4|NA|TRBV4-3
TGCGCCAGCAGCCAAGAAGCCCCCGTCCCAGGGTCCGGTCTTCTTAATGAAAAACTGTTTTTT
CASSQEAPVPGSGLLNEKLFF
>NA|TRBJ2-2|NA|TRBV7-2
TGTGCCAGCAGCTTAGTTACCAGCCCCCTCTTCACCGGGGAGCTGTTTTTT
CASSLVTSPLFTGELFF
>NA|TRBJ2-7|TRBD1|TRBV13
TGTGCCAGCAGCACTACCGGGACAGGGGGCCACGAGCAGTACTTC
CASSTTGTGGHEQYF
>NA|TRBJ1-2|TRBD1|TRBV6-6
TGTGCCAGCAGTGACCGGGACAGGGGGAACTATGGCTACACCTTC
CASSDRDRGNYGYTF
>NA|TRBJ1-1|NA|TRBV28
TGTGCCAGCAGTTTATTGTCCAGGGAGAACACTGAAGCTTTCTTT
CASSLLSRENTEAFF
>NA|TRBJ1-2|NA|TRBV28
TGTGCTTGTGGGGGGGAGGGCTACACCTTC
CACGGEGYTF
>NA|TRBJ1-1|TRBD1|TRBV24-1
TGTGCCACCAGTGAAGGGGACAGCCCGAACACTGAAGCTTTCTTT
CATSEGDSPNTEAFF
>NA|TRBJ1-2|NA|TRBV5-1
TGCGCCAGCAGCACCTCAGACGGGAGGGATGGCTACACCTTC
CASSTSDGRDGYTF
>NA|TRBJ2-3|TRBD1|TRBV5-6
TGTGCCAGCAGCTTGAGACAGGGGGCCGGTACGCAGTATTTT
CASSLRQGAGTQYF
>NA|TRBJ1-6|TRBD1|TRBV27
TGTGCCACCACGGACAGGGTCGGCTCACCCCTCCACTTT
CATTDRVGSPLHF
>NA|TRBJ1-2|NA|TRBV27
TGTGCCAGCCGGGACGCATCTAACTATGGCTACACCTTC
CASRDASNYGYTF
>NA|TRBJ2-1|TRBD2|TRBV10-1
TGCGCCAGCAGTGCCCGAGGGACTAGCGGGGGAGAGCAGTTCTTC
CASSARGTSGGEQFF
>NA|TRBJ1-2|NA|TRBV28
TGTGCCAGCAGTACCTCCGGGACGACAGAGGGCTATGGCTACACCTTC
CASSTSGTTEGYGYTF
>NA|TRBJ1-2|TRBD1|TRBV6-5
TGTGCCAGCAGTACCGGACAGGGGGCAGGTGGCTACACCTTC
CASSTGQGAGGYTF
>NA|TRBJ1-3|NA|TRBV6-5
TGTGCCAGCAGTTACTCGGAGTACTCTGGAAACACCATATATTTT
CASSYSEYSGNTIYF
>NA|TRBJ1-5|NA|TRBV11-2
TGTGCCAGCAGCTCCAGTTATAGCAATCAGCCCCAGCATTTT
CASSSSYSNQPQHF
>NA|TRBJ1-5|NA|TRBV6-4
TGTGCCAGCAGCGACAGAATTGGGCAGCCCCAGCATTTT
CASSDRIGQPQHF
>NA|TRBJ1-2|NA|TRBV4-1
TGCGCCAGCAGCCCCGTGGGGCAGGGGAACTCCTATGGCTACACCTTC
CASSPVGQGNSYGYTF
>NA|TRBJ2-1|NA|TRBV4-1
TGCGCCAGCAGCCAAGACGATGGATCCAGCTCCTACAATGAGCAGTTCTTC
CASSQDDGSSSYNEQFF
>NA|TRBJ1-2|TRBD1|TRBV6-5
TGTGCCAGCAGTTACGGGGTAGGGGGCGGCTACACCTTC
CASSYGVGGGYTF
>NA|TRBJ1-3|NA|TRBV25-1
TGTGCCAGCAGTGACGGGCAGCCAAACTCTGGAAACACCATATATTTT
CASSDGQPNSGNTIYF
>NA|TRBJ1-1|NA|TRBV6-2/TRBV6-3
TGTGCCAGCAGTTCCCAGGGAAACACTGAAGCTTTCTTT
CASSSQGNTEAFF
>NA|TRBJ1-1|NA|TRBV2
TGTGCCAGCCTACTTAAACAGGGCTACACTGAAGCTTTCTTT
CASLLKQGYTEAFF
>NA|TRBJ2-3|NA|TRBV5-1
TGCGCCAGCAGCAAGAGTGGGGGATGGATAGATACGCAGTATTTT
CASSKSGGWIDTQYF
>few|TRBJ1-1|NA|TRBV24-1
TGTGCCACCAGTGCGTCCCGGGGCTCAAGTGGGGCTTTCTTT
CATSASRGSSGAFF
>NA|TRBJ2-1|NA|TRBV27
TGTGCCAGCTCCCCGACGGCGCAGCTCAATGAGCAGTTCTTC
CASSPTAQLNEQFF
>NA|TRBJ1-2|TRBD1|TRBV9
TGTGCCAGCAGCGTAGGGGACAGGGACCTTATGAGGGGCTACACCTTC
CASSVGDRDLMRGYTF
>once|TRBJ1-1|NA|TRBV11-2
TGTGCCAGCAGCTTGGGGGTGGGCACTGAAGCTTTCTTT
CASSLGVGTEAFF
>NA|TRBJ2-6|NA|TRBV28
TGTGCCAGCAGCTGGACTTGGGGAACGACCTCTGGGGCCAACGTCCTGACTTTC
CASSWTWGTTSGANVLTF
>NA|TRBJ2-1|NA|TRBV12-5
TGTGCTAGTGGTTCCTACAATGAGCAGTTCTTC
CASGSYNEQFF
>NA|TRBJ1-1|NA|TRBV6-5
TGTGCCAGCAGTTACTCGATTAGGGCAACCCCTTTCTTT
CASSYSIRATPFF
>NA|TRBJ1-2|NA|TRBV9
TGTGCCAGCGACAACCTTAACTATGGCTACACCTTC
CASDNLNYGYTF
>NA|TRBJ1-3|NA|TRBV2
TGTGCCAGCGGCCCGTTCGGGGGGGCTGGAAACACCATATATTTT
CASGPFGGAGNTIYF
>NA|TRBJ2-7|NA|TRBV6-5
TGTGCCAGTTCCGGCAGGGGAAGCTCCTACGAGCAGTACTTC
CASSGRGSSYEQYF
>NA|TRBJ1-1|TRBD1|TRBV7-9
TGTGCCAGCAGTGACAGGGTTGAAGCTTTCTTT
CASSDRVEAFF
>NA|TRBJ1-2|TRBD1|TRBV5-6
TGTGCCAGCAGCCGGCCGGGATCTTGGACAGGGGGCTACACCTTC
CASSRPGSWTGGYTF
>NA|TRBJ1-1|NA|TRBV28
TGTGCCAGCAGTTTGGCAGGGCGGACTGAAGCTTTCTTT
CASSLAGRTEAFF
>NA|TRBJ2-1|TRBD1|TRBV30
TGTGCCTGGAGAACCGGGACAGGGGTCGTTTACAATGAGCAGTTCTTC
CAWRTGTGVVYNEQFF
>NA|TRBJ2-5|NA|TRBV5-1
TGCGCCAGCAGCTTGGCCCAGGGCAAAGAGACCCAGTACTTC
CASSLAQGKETQYF